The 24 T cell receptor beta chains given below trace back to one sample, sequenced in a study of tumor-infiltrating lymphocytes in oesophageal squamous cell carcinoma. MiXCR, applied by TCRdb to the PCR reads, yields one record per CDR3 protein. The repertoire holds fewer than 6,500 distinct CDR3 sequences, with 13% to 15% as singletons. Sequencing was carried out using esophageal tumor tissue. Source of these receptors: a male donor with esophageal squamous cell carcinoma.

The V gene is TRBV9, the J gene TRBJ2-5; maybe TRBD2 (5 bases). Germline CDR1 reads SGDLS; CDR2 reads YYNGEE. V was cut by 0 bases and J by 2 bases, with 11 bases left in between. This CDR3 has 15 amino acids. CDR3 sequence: CASSVGASPQETQYF. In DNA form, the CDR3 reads TGTGCCAGCAGCGTAGGGGCTAGCCCACAAGAGACCCAGTACTTC.

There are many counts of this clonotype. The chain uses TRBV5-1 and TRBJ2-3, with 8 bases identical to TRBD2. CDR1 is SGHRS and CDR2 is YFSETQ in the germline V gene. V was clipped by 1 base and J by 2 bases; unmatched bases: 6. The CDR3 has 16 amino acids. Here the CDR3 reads CASSLYSGTHTDTQYF. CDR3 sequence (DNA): TGCGCCAGCAGCTTGTATAGCGGGACTCACACAGATACGCAGTATTTT.

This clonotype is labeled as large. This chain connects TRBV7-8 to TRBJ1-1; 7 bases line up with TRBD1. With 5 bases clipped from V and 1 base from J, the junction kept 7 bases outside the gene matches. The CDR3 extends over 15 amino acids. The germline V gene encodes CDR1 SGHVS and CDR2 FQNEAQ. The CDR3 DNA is TGTGCCAGCAGCCGCGCAAGGGGGCGGAACACTGAAGCTTTCTTT. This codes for CASSRARGRNTEAFF.

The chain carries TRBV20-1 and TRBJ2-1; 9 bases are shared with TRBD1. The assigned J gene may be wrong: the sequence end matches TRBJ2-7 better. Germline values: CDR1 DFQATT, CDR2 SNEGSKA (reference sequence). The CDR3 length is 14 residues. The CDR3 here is CSASVGTGTHEQYF. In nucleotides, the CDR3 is TGCAGTGCTAGCGTGGGGACAGGGACCCACGAGCAGTACTTC.

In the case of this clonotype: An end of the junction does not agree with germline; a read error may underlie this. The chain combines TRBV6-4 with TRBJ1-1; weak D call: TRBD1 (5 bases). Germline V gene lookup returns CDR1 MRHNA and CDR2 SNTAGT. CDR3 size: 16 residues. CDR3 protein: CASSDSAGTPTNEQYF. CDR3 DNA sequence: TGTGCCAGCAGTGACTCCGCAGGGACGCCTACCAATGAGCAGTACTTT.

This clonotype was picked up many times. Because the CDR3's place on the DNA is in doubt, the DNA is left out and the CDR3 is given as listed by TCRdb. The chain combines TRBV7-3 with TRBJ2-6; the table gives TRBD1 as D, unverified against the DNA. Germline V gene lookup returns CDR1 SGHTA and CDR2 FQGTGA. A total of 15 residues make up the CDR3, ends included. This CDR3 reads CARDSMDREWLHLRF.

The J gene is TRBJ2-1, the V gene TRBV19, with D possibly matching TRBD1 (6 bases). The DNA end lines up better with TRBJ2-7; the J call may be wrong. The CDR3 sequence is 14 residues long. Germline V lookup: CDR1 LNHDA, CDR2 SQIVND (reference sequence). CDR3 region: CASTGRGTYNEQYF. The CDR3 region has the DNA TGTGCCAGTACCGGCAGGGGAACCTACAATGAGCAGTACTTC.

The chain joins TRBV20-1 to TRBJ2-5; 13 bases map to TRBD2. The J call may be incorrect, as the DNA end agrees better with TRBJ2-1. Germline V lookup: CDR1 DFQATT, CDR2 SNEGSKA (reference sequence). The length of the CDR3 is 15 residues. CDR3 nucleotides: TGCAGTGCTCGGACTAGCGGGGGCCCGAACAATGAGCAGTTCTTC. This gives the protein CSARTSGGPNNEQFF.

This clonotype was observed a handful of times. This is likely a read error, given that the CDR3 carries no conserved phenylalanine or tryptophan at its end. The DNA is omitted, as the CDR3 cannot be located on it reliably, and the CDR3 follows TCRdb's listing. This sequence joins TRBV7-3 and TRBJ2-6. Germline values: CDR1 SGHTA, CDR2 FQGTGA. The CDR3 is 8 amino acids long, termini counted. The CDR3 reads CASSDPIQ.

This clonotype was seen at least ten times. The CDR3 sequence is CASSLAGTTAYEQYF. The CDR3 nucleotides read TGCGCCAGCAGCTTGGCCGGGACAACAGCCTACGAGCAGTACTTC. J is TRBJ2-7 and V is TRBV5-1; a possible D gene is TRBD1 (6 bases). Trimming shortened V by 0 bases and J by 2 bases, and 12 bases separated the two germline ends. Germline V lookup: CDR1 SGHRS, CDR2 YFSETQ. The CDR3 has 15 amino acids.

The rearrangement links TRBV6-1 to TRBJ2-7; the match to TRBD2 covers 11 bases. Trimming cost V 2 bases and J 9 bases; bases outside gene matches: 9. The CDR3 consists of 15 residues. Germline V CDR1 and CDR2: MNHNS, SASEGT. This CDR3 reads CASSELAGGTDRQYF. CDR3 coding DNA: TGTGCCAGCAGTGAACTAGCGGGGGGCACAGATAGGCAGTACTTC.

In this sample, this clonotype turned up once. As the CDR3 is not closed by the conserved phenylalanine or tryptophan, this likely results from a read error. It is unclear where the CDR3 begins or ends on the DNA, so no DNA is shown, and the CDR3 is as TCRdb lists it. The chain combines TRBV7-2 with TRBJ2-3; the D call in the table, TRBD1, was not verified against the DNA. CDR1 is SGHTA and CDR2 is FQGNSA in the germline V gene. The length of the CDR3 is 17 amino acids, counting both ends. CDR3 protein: CASSKAGGPTRTQYFGP.

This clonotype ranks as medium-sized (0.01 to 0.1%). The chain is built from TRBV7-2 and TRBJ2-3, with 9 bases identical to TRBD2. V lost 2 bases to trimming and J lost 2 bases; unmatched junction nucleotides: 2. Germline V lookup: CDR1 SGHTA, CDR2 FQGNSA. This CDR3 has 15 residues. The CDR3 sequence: CASSLSGGSTDTQYF. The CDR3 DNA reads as TGTGCCAGCAGCTTAAGCGGGGGGTCCACAGATACGCAGTATTTT.

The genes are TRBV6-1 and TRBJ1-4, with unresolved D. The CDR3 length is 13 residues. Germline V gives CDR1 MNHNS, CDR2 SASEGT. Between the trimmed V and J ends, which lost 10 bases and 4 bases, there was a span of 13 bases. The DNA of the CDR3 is TGTGCCATTCGGACGGTTGATAATGAAAAACTGTTTTTT. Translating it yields CAIRTVDNEKLFF.

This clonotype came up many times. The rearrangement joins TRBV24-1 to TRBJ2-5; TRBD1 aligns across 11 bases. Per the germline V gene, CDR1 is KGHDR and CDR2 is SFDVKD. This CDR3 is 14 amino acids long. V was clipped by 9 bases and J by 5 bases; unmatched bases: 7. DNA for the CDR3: TGTGCCACCGGACGGACAGGGGGCATGGAGACCCAGTACTTC. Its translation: CATGRTGGMETQYF.

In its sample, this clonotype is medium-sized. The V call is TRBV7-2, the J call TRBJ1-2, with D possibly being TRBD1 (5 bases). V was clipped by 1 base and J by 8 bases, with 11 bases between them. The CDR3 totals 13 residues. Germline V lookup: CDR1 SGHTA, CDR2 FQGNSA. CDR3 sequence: CASSLGGGEGYTF. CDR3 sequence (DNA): TGTGCCAGCAGCTTAGGCGGGGGGGAAGGCTACACCTTC. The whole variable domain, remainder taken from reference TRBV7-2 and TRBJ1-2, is GAGVSQSPSNKVTEKGKDVELRCDPISGHTALYWYRQSLGQGLEFLIYFQGNSAPDKSGLPSDRFSAERTGGSVSTLTIQRTQQEDSAVYLCASSLGGGEGYTFGSGTRLTVV.

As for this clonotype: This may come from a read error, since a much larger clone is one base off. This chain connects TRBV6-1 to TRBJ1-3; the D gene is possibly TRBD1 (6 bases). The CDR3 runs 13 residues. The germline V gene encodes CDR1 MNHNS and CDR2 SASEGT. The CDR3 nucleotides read TGTGGCAGCCGACAGGACTCTGGAAACACCATATATTTT. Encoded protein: CGSRQDSGNTIYF.

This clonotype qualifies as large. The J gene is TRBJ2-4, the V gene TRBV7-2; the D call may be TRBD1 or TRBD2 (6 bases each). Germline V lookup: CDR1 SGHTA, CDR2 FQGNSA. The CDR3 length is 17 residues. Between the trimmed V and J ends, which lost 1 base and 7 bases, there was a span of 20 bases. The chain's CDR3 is CASSLERGGGRGNIQYF. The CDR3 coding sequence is TGTGCCAGCAGCTTAGAACGTGGAGGGGGGAGAGGTAACATTCAGTACTTC. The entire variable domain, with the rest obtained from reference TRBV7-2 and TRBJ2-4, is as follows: GAGVSQSPSNKVTEKGKDVELRCDPISGHTALYWYRQSLGQGLEFLIYFQGNSAPDKSGLPSDRFSAERTGGSVSTLTIQRTQQEDSAVYLCASSLERGGGRGNIQYFGAGTRLSVL.

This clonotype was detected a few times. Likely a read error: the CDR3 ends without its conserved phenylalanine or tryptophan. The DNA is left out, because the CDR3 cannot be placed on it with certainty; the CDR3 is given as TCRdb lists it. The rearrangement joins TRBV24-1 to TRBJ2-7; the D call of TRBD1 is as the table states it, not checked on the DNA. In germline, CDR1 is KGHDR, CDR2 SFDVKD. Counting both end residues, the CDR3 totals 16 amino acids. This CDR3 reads CATSDTGTDYGYTFGS.

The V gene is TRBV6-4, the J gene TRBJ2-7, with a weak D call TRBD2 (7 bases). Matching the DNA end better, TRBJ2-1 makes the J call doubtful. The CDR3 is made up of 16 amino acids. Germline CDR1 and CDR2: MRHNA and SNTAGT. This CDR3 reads CASSEVPGGHTDTQFF. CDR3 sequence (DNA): TGTGCCAGCAGTGAGGTTCCCGGGGGGCACACAGATACGCAGTTCTTC.

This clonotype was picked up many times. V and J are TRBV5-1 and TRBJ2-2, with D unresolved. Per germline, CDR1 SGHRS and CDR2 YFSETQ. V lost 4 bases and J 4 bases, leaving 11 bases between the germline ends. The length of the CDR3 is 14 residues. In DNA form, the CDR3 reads TGCGCCAGCAGCCCATCCGGCGTCACCGGGGAGCTGTTTTTT. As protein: CASSPSGVTGELFF.

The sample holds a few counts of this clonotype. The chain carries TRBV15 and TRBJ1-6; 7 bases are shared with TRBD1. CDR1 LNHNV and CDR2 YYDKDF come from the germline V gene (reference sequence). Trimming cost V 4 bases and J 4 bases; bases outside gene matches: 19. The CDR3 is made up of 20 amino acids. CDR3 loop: CATSKHTGTASRGYNSPLHF. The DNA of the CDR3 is TGTGCCACCAGCAAGCATACCGGGACAGCTTCCAGAGGTTATAATTCACCCCTCCACTTT.

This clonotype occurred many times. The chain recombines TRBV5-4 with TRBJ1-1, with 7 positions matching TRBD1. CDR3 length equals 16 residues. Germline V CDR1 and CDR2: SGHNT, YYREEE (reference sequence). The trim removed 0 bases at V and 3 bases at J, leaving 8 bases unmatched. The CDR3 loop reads CASSLGSGGLYTEAFF. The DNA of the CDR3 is TGTGCCAGCAGCTTGGGATCAGGGGGGCTCTACACTGAAGCTTTCTTT.

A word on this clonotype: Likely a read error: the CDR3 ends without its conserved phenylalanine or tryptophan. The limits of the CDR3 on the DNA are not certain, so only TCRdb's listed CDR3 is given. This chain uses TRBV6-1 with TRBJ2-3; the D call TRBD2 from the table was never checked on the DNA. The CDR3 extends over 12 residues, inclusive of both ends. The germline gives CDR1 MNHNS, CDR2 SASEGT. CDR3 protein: CASSREGYEQFI.